Sequencing of this T cell receptor (beta chain) was carried out in a study of blood T cell repertoires in COVID-19. Generated by immunoSEQ multiplex PCR, the TCRdb table keeps only in-frame clones and is missing some. The data show about 100,000 clones, 84% seen once. The ends were cut back, 6 bases at V and 0 bases at J, with 17 bases in the middle. CDR1 is KGHSH, CDR2 LQKENI, per germline. The length of the CDR3 is 16 residues. This clone was detected only once. The receptor comes from a man in his 70s with active or convalescent COVID-19. Source material: peripheral blood. This chain joins TRBV18 and TRBJ1-2; no clear D. This CDR3 reads CASSSNSIPTNYGYTF. Written as DNA, the CDR3 is TGTGCCAGCTCGTCAAACAGCATCCCTACTAACTATGGCTACACCTTC.